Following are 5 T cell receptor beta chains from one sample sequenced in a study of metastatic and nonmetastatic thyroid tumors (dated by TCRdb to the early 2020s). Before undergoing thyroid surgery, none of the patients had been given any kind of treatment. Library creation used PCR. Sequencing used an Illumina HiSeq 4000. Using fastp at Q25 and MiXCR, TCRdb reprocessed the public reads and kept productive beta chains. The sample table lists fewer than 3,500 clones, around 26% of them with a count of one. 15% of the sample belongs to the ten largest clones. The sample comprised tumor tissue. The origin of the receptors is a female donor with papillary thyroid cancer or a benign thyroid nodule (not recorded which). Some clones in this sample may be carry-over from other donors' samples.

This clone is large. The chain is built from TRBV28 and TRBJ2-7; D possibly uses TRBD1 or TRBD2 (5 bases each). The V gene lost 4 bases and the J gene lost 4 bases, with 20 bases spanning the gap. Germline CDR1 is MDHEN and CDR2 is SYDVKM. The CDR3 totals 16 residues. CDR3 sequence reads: CASSSPPPRDQYEQYF. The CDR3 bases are TGTGCCAGCAGTTCCCCCCCTCCCCGGGACCAGTACGAGCAGTACTTC.

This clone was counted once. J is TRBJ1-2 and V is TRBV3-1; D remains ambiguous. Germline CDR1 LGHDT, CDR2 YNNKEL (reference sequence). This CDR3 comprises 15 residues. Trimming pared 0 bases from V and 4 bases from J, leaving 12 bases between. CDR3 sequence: CASSQDGRVSYGYTF. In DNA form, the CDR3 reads TGTGCCAGCAGCCAAGATGGAAGGGTCAGCTATGGCTACACCTTC.

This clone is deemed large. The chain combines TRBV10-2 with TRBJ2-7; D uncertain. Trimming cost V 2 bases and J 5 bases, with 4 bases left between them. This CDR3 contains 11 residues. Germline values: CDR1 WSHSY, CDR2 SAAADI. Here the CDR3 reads CASSELHEQYF. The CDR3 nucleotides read TGCGCCAGCAGTGAGCTACACGAGCAGTACTTC.

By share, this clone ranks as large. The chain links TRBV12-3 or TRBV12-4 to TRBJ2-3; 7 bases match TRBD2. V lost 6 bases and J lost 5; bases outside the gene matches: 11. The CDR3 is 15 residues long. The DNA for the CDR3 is TGTGCCAGCAGCCGCTGGGGGGGGACCGAAGATACGCAGTATTTT. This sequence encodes CASSRWGGTEDTQYF.

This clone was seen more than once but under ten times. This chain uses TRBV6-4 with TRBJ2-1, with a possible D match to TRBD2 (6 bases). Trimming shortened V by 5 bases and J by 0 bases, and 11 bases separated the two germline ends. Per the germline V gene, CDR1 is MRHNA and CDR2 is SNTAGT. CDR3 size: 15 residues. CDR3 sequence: CASSQEGSSYNEQFF. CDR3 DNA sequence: TGTGCCAGCAGTCAGGAGGGGAGCTCCTACAATGAGCAGTTCTTC.